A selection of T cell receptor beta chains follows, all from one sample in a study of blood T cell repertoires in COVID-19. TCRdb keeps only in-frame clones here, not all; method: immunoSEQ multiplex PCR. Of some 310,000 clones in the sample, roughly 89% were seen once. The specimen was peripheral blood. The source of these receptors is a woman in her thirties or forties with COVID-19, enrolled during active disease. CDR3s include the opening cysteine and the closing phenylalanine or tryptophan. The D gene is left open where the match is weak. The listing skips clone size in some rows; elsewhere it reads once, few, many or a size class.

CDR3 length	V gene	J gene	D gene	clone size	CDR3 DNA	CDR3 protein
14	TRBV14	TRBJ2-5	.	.	TGTGCCAGCAGCCCTCAAAACCAGGGCGAGACCCAGTACTTC	CASSPQNQGETQYF
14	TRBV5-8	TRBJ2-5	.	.	TGTGCCAGCAGCTTGGTCTGGGGCGCGGAGACCCAGTACTTC	CASSLVWGAETQYF
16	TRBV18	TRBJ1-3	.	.	TGTGCCAGCTCACCCTCCACCGGGGGCTCTGGAAACACCATATATTTT	CASSPSTGGSGNTIYF
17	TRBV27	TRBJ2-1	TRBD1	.	TGTGCCAGCATTACGAACGGGGGACAGGGGCGGAGGAATGAGCAGTTCTTC	CASITNGGQGRRNEQFF
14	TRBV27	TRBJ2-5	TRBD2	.	TGTGCCAGCAGTCTACTAGCGGACCAAGAGACCCAGTACTTC	CASSLLADQETQYF
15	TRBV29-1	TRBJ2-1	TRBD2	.	TGCAGCGTTGCCCGGGCGGGGGTGCAGTACAATGAGCAGTTCTTC	CSVARAGVQYNEQFF
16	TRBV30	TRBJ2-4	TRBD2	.	TGTGCCTGGAGTGTGACGGGGGGTTTAGCCAAAAACATTCAGTACTTC	CAWSVTGGLAKNIQYF
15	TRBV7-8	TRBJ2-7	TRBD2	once	TGTGCCAGCAGCCCTGGGACTAGCGGGAGCGGCGAGCAGTACTTC	CASSPGTSGSGEQYF
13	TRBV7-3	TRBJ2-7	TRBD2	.	TGTGCCAGCAGCCTAGCGGGAGAGGACGAGCAGTACTTC	CASSLAGEDEQYF
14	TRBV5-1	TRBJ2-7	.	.	TGCGCCAGCCAGGCCCCAGGGGTCTCCTACGAGCAGTACTTC	CASQAPGVSYEQYF
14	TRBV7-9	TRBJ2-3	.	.	TGTGCCAGCAGCTTGGTGGGAGGCACAGATACGCAGTATTTT	CASSLVGGTDTQYF
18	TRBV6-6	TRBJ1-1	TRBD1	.	TGTGCCAGCAGTCTGTTCTCCGGGACAGGCGTTTTGAACACTGAAGCTTTCTTT	CASSLFSGTGVLNTEAFF
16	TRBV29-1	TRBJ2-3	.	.	TGCAGCGTTGAAGATCGGCGGGACTGGCTGATGGATACGCAGTATTTT	CSVEDRRDWLMDTQYF